This T cell receptor (beta chain) was recorded in a study of blood T cells in healthy people across ages. The CDR3 is 12 residues long. The germline CDR1 and CDR2 sequences are LNHNV and YYDKDF (reference sequence). Trimming removed 0 bases at V and 8 bases at J, with 7 bases between. This clonotype was seen a handful of times. Sample-barcoded 5' priming and a J-beta primer mix drove a second PCR of roughly 6 to 12 cycles. TCRdb used MiXCR to reprocess the 5' RACE reads, holding one entry per CDR3 protein. The sample shows roughly 800,000 distinct CDR3 sequences, roughly 25% of them seen only once. This same sample was also part of a study on T cells of mothers and their children.

The sequencing sample was made of blood. This receptor was taken from a boy aged 5 to 17 in good health. J is TRBJ1-1 and V is TRBV15, with unresolved D. CDR3 nucleotide sequence: TGTGCCACCAGCAGAGAGGGCCAGGAAGCTTTCTTT. This gives the protein CATSREGQEAFF.